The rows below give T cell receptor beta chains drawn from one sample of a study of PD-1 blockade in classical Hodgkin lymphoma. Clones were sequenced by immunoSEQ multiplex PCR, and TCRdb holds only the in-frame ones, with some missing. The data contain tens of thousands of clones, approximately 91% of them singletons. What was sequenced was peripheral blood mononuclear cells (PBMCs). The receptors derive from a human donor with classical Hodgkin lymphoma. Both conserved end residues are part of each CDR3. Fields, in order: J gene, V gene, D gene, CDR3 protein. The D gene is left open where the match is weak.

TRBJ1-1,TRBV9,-,CASSTSGGNTEAFF
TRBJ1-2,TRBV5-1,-,CASSSGLFPNGYTF
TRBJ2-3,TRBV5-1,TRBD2,CASSHGLSGSGSTDTQYF
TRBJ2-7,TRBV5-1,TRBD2,CASSFERERYEQYF
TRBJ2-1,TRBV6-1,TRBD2,CASSALASSYNEQFF
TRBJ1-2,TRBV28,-,CASRVRADYGYTF
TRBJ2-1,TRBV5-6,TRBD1,CASSLEDRDEQFF
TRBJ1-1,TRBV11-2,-,CASSWTVRTEAFF
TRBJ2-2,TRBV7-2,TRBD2,CASSLRVAGNTGELFF
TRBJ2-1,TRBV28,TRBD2,CASKTPGLLAYSEQFF
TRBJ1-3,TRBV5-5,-,CASSYGGISGNTIYF
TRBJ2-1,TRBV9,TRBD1,CASSRQGLNEQFF
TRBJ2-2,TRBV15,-,CATSRAGELFF
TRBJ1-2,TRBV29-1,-,CSATVDYGYTF
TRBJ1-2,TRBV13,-,CASRRAGGNYGYTF
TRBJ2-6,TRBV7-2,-,CASSLAIQGSSGANVLTF
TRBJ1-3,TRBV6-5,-,CASSDLLGGNTIYF
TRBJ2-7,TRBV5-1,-,CASSLLGSSPYEQYF
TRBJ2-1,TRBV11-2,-,CASSPRDVADEQFF
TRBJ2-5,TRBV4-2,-,CASSQDGLAETQYF
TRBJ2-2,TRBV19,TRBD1,CASSIWGTGDTGELFF
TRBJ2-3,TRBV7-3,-,CASSLTRELTDTQYF
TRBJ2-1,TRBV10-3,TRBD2,CAISESRLAWYNEQFF
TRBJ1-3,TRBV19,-,CASTMGRPDNTIYF
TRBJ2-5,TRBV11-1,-,CASSPIGNPQETQYF
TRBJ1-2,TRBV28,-,CASTPNLGDGYTF
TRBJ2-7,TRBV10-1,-,CASSRDLQNPYEQYF
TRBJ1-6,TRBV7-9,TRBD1,CASSHGTGNSPLHF
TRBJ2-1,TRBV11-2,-,CASSPGQGTYNEQFF
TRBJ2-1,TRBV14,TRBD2,CASSDGRKGAGVFNEQFF
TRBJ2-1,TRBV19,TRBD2,CASRWASGNEQFF
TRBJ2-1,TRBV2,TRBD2,CASSERLAGDEQFF
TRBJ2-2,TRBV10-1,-,CASSGTGNTGELFF
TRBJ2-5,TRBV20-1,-,CSARGGETQYF
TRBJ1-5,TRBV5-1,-,CASSLGTSNQPQHF
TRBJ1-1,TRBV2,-,CASSEMGTPLAF
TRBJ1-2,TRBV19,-,CASSTNHGYTF